Listed below are T cell receptor beta chains from one sample, sequenced in a study of T cell repertoires in cytomegalovirus infection. TCRdb used MiXCR to reprocess the reads, holding one entry per CDR3 protein. The data contain some 800,000 distinct CDR3 sequences, about 27% of them singletons. No antigen is known for these receptors. The sequencing used cultured CD8+ T cells from PBMCs, collected from culture after CMV antigen stimulation. These TCRs come from a human donor in good health (CMV status not recorded). Some clones in this sample may be carry-over from other donors' samples. CDR3s include the opening cysteine and the closing phenylalanine or tryptophan. Fields, in order: D gene, clone size, J gene, V gene, CDR3 DNA, CDR3 protein. A D gene is named only where the DNA matches it firmly. Size tells how often a clone was seen (once, few, many) or the class of an expanded clone, and some rows leave it out.

d_call: -
clone_size: few
j_call: TRBJ2-3
v_call: TRBV11-3
cdr3_nt: TGTGCCAGCAGCTTAGATTCTGGAAAGGCGGATACGCAGTATTTT
cdr3_aa: CASSLDSGKADTQYF

d_call: TRBD2
clone_size: -
j_call: TRBJ2-3
v_call: TRBV4-3
cdr3_nt: TGCGCCAGCAGCCAAGATGGAGCGGGGGCCCTCACAGATACGCAGTATTTT
cdr3_aa: CASSQDGAGALTDTQYF

d_call: -
clone_size: -
j_call: TRBJ2-5
v_call: TRBV5-5
cdr3_nt: TGTGCCAGCAGCGTGTACCGGGACACTCGCCGGTGGGAGACCCAGTACTTC
cdr3_aa: CASSVYRDTRRWETQYF

d_call: -
clone_size: -
j_call: TRBJ2-3
v_call: TRBV11-2
cdr3_nt: TGTGCCAGCAGCTTTGGCAGGAGGAGGGATACGCAGTATTTT
cdr3_aa: CASSFGRRRDTQYF

d_call: -
clone_size: few
j_call: TRBJ2-2
v_call: TRBV4-1
cdr3_nt: TGCGCCAGCAGTTTTCGGGGCCAGCGGAACACCGGGGAGCTGTTTTTT
cdr3_aa: CASSFRGQRNTGELFF

d_call: -
clone_size: -
j_call: TRBJ2-2
v_call: TRBV12-3/TRBV12-4
cdr3_nt: TGTGCCAGCACTGAGGGCGCGGGCACCGGGGAGCTGTTTTTT
cdr3_aa: CASTEGAGTGELFF

d_call: -
clone_size: -
j_call: TRBJ1-1
v_call: TRBV6-6
cdr3_nt: TGTGCCAGCAGTTACGCCGAGAGCACTGAAGCTTTCTTT
cdr3_aa: CASSYAESTEAFF

d_call: -
clone_size: -
j_call: TRBJ1-2
v_call: TRBV6-6
cdr3_nt: TGTGCCAGCAGTTACGATACCACGTCCTATGGCTACACCTTC
cdr3_aa: CASSYDTTSYGYTF

d_call: -
clone_size: many
j_call: TRBJ1-1
v_call: TRBV27
cdr3_nt: TGTGCCAGCAAAGGGGGACGGAACACTGAAGCTTTCTTT
cdr3_aa: CASKGGRNTEAFF

d_call: -
clone_size: many
j_call: TRBJ2-3
v_call: TRBV29-1
cdr3_nt: TGCAGCGTTGAAGGGGGGACAGATACGCAGTATTTT
cdr3_aa: CSVEGGTDTQYF

d_call: -
clone_size: few
j_call: TRBJ2-5
v_call: TRBV7-9
cdr3_nt: TGTGCCAGCAGCTTAAGTGACGGGATGTACCAAGAGACCCAGTACTTC
cdr3_aa: CASSLSDGMYQETQYF

d_call: -
clone_size: few
j_call: TRBJ1-3
v_call: TRBV7-9
cdr3_nt: TGTGCCAGCAGCGACGGAACAGGTTCCTCTGGAAACACCATATATTTT
cdr3_aa: CASSDGTGSSGNTIYF

d_call: -
clone_size: -
j_call: TRBJ1-6
v_call: TRBV6-1
cdr3_nt: TGTGCCAGCAGTGAATACCCAGGGAGCTCCTATAATTCACCCCTCCACTTT
cdr3_aa: CASSEYPGSSYNSPLHF

d_call: -
clone_size: -
j_call: TRBJ1-5
v_call: TRBV4-1
cdr3_nt: TGTGCCAACAGCCAAGATGCGGTGATGAAGCCCCAGCATTTT
cdr3_aa: CANSQDAVMKPQHF

d_call: TRBD2
clone_size: few
j_call: TRBJ2-1
v_call: TRBV6-5
cdr3_nt: TGTGCCAGCAGTTTGACTAGCGGGAGCTATGAGCAGTTCTTC
cdr3_aa: CASSLTSGSYEQFF

d_call: TRBD2
clone_size: few
j_call: TRBJ2-5
v_call: TRBV7-2
cdr3_nt: TGTGCCAGCAGCGTTCTAGCGGGGAACATCCAAGAGACCCAGTACTTC
cdr3_aa: CASSVLAGNIQETQYF

d_call: TRBD1
clone_size: -
j_call: TRBJ2-1
v_call: TRBV6-2/TRBV6-3
cdr3_nt: TGTGCCAGCAGTTACCGGGACAGGGATATCAGGAATGAGCAGTTCTTC
cdr3_aa: CASSYRDRDIRNEQFF

d_call: -
clone_size: few
j_call: TRBJ2-1
v_call: TRBV23-1
cdr3_nt: TGCGCCAGCAGTGACGACGGCCCTACATACAATGAGCAGTTCTTC
cdr3_aa: CASSDDGPTYNEQFF

d_call: TRBD2
clone_size: -
j_call: TRBJ2-1
v_call: TRBV28
cdr3_nt: TGTGCCAGCAGAACGACTAGCGGGGGGTGGAATGAGCAGTTCTTC
cdr3_aa: CASRTTSGGWNEQFF

d_call: TRBD2
clone_size: few
j_call: TRBJ2-2
v_call: TRBV9
cdr3_nt: TGTGCCAGCAGCGTAGCTCGGGAAGCGGGAAACACCGGGGAGCTGTTTTTT
cdr3_aa: CASSVAREAGNTGELFF

d_call: -
clone_size: -
j_call: TRBJ1-3
v_call: TRBV4-2
cdr3_nt: TGTGCCAGCAGCACTCCACTTACCATTGGAAACACCATATATTTT
cdr3_aa: CASSTPLTIGNTIYF

d_call: TRBD2
clone_size: few
j_call: TRBJ2-1
v_call: TRBV4-1
cdr3_nt: TGCGCCAGCAGCCAAGATGGGACTAGATTGGGCAATGAGCAGTTCTTC
cdr3_aa: CASSQDGTRLGNEQFF

d_call: -
clone_size: many
j_call: TRBJ1-1
v_call: TRBV12-3/TRBV12-4
cdr3_nt: TGTGCCAGCACCCCGCTAGACCAGAACACTGAAGCTTTCTTT
cdr3_aa: CASTPLDQNTEAFF

d_call: TRBD1
clone_size: -
j_call: TRBJ2-5
v_call: TRBV7-2
cdr3_nt: TGTGCCAGCAGCGTTACAGGGGGCGTCCAAGAGACCCAGTACTTC
cdr3_aa: CASSVTGGVQETQYF

d_call: TRBD2
clone_size: -
j_call: TRBJ2-3
v_call: TRBV6-4
cdr3_nt: TGTGCCAGCAGTAGGTCTAGCGGGGGCGGAGATACGCAGTATTTT
cdr3_aa: CASSRSSGGGDTQYF

d_call: -
clone_size: -
j_call: TRBJ2-1
v_call: TRBV6-5
cdr3_nt: TGTGCCAGCAGTTACTCGTGGCAGGGGAACTACAATGAGCAGTTCTTC
cdr3_aa: CASSYSWQGNYNEQFF

d_call: -
clone_size: few
j_call: TRBJ2-7
v_call: TRBV27
cdr3_nt: TGTGCCAGCAGTCCCCGGAGAAGGTCGGATTACGAGCAGTACTTC
cdr3_aa: CASSPRRRSDYEQYF

d_call: -
clone_size: -
j_call: TRBJ1-4
v_call: TRBV19
cdr3_nt: TGTGCCAGTAGTATAGACCCCTCTAGCGGGGGTGCAAATGAAAAACTGTTTTTT
cdr3_aa: CASSIDPSSGGANEKLFF

d_call: -
clone_size: -
j_call: TRBJ1-1
v_call: TRBV7-9
cdr3_nt: TGTGCCAGCAGCTTAGGAAATCAACTCTTT
cdr3_aa: CASSLGNQLF

d_call: TRBD1
clone_size: -
j_call: TRBJ1-2
v_call: TRBV10-3
cdr3_nt: TGTGCCACTAAGACAGGGGGAAGCTATGGCTACACCTTC
cdr3_aa: CATKTGGSYGYTF

d_call: -
clone_size: -
j_call: TRBJ1-5
v_call: TRBV27
cdr3_nt: TGTGCCAGCAGTTTATCGATAGGAACCTTGCCCCAGCATTTT
cdr3_aa: CASSLSIGTLPQHF

d_call: -
clone_size: -
j_call: TRBJ2-2
v_call: TRBV12-3/TRBV12-4
cdr3_nt: TGTGCCAGCAGCCCTACGCCCGGGGAGCTGTTTTTT
cdr3_aa: CASSPTPGELFF

d_call: -
clone_size: few
j_call: TRBJ1-4
v_call: TRBV4-1
cdr3_nt: TGCGCCAGCGGGGTTGTCGGCGGCAATGAAAAACTGTTTTTT
cdr3_aa: CASGVVGGNEKLFF